Described below is a single TCR beta chain sequence and its context. This sample's treatment: randomized to nivolumab then ipilimumab (arm A) or the reverse (arm B). No patient had prior DNA-damaging chemotherapy. From thawed PBMCs, live CD3+CD8+ cells negative for CD19 and CD56 were sorted. This sample stems from a study of sequential checkpoint blockade in melanoma. About the research overall: Randomization was 1:1 between first-line nivolumab→ipilimumab and ipilimumab→nivolumab.

The assay was immunoSEQ multiplex PCR, and TCRdb's table has in-frame clones only and misses some. The table shows roughly 19,000 clones, with around 80% occurring only once. The specimen was CD8+ T cells sorted from blood (inferred from file names), collected from a patient given nivolumab and ipilimumab in sequence. This receptor was obtained from a human donor with melanoma.

The CDR3 DNA follows: TGTGCCAGCAGTTTAGTCAGGGGAGCTGAAGCTTTCTTT. It is translated as CASSLVRGAEAFF. V gene TRBV28 combines with J gene TRBJ1-1, with a possible D match to TRBD1 (6 bases). This CDR3 is 13 amino acids long. Trimming stripped 2 bases from V and 6 bases from J, with 10 bases between. CDR1 is MDHEN and CDR2 is SYDVKM in the germline V gene.